The 10 T cell receptor beta chains reported below all come from one sample, sequenced in a study of cytomegalovirus exposure and HLA in healthy donors (dated by TCRdb to 2016 to 2017). The library was obtained by the immunoSEQ multiplex PCR assay. For the multiplex PCR, a mixture combining 60 forward primers for TCR Vbeta segments and 13 reverse primers for TCR Jbeta segments was used. TCRdb's version of the immuneACCESS table is confined to in-frame rearrangements and falls short of the full clone set. An unresolved V gene accounts for under half of the shortfall where checked; the remainder is of unknown origin. Counted in this sample were under 250,000 clones; around 81% of them appeared once. The top ten clones comprise approximately 10% of the sample. Sample: PBMCs. The receptor source for this set is a woman between 45 and 60 years old in good health and CMV-seropositive.

V is TRBV7-8 and J is TRBJ1-2; TRBD1 matches 10 bases. Germline loops: CDR1 SGHVS, CDR2 FQNEAQ. V was clipped by 5 bases and J by 6 bases; unmatched bases: 6. The length of the CDR3 is 14 residues. CDR3 sequence reads: CASSATGTGDGYTF. DNA for the CDR3: TGTGCCAGCAGCGCAACCGGGACAGGGGATGGCTACACCTTC.

This chain connects TRBV7-8 to TRBJ2-7; tentative D call: TRBD1 (5 bases). CDR1 SGHVS and CDR2 FQNEAQ come from the germline V gene. Trimming left V 1 base short and J 4 bases short, with 20 bases between. The CDR3 contains 17 residues. DNA for the CDR3: TGTGCCAGCAGCTTAGGGATTGGGGCAGGGTTGGGATACGAGCAGTACTTC. Its translation: CASSLGIGAGLGYEQYF.

The chain recombines TRBV5-4 with TRBJ2-7, with 8 bases identical to TRBD1. The germline V gene has CDR1 SGHNT and CDR2 YYREEE (reference sequence). Trimming removed 2 bases from V and 1 base from J; junction bases left unmatched: 2. The CDR3 contains 14 residues. The CDR3 loop reads CASSFRGPSYEQYF. Here the CDR3 DNA reads TGTGCCAGCAGCTTCAGGGGGCCGTCCTACGAGCAGTACTTC.

The chain carries TRBV19 and TRBJ2-5; D is uncertain. V was trimmed by 3 bases and J by 0 bases, leaving 5 bases between them. This CDR3 is built from 13 residues. Germline V CDR1 and CDR2: LNHDA, SQIVND (reference sequence). The CDR3 loop is CASSMSNQETQYF. The CDR3 DNA is TGTGCCAGTAGTATGTCAAACCAAGAGACCCAGTACTTC.

This clone came up once. The genes are TRBV7-9 and TRBJ1-2, with 8 nucleotides matching TRBD1. V dropped 5 bases and J dropped 7; count of bases not matched to a gene: 9. Germline V gene sequence: CDR1 SEHNR, CDR2 FQNEAQ (reference sequence). This CDR3 contains 14 residues. The CDR3 is CASSQGASGGGYTF. CDR3 in DNA: TGTGCCAGCAGCCAGGGGGCGTCAGGGGGTGGCTACACCTTC. Complete variable domain (other parts from reference TRBV7-9 and TRBJ1-2): DTGVSQNPRHKITKRGQNVTFRCDPISEHNRLYWYRQTLGQGPEFLTYFQNEAQLEKSRLLSDRFSAERPKGSFSTLEIQRTEQGDSAMYLCASSQGASGGGYTFGSGTRLTVV.

This chain joins TRBV5-1 and TRBJ2-7, with D possibly being TRBD1 (6 bases). The germline CDR1 and CDR2 sequences are SGHRS and YFSETQ. V was shortened by 4 bases and J by 3 bases, with 14 bases between the two germline ends. This CDR3 comprises 14 residues. The CDR3 nucleotides are TGCGCCAGCAGCCCGCGGACAGAAAACTACGAGCAGTACTTC. Amino acids: CASSPRTENYEQYF. The entire variable domain, with the rest obtained from reference TRBV5-1 and TRBJ2-7, is as follows: KAGVTQTPRYLIKTRGQQVTLSCSPISGHRSVSWYQQTPGQGLQFLFEYFSETQRNKGNFPGRFSGRQFSNSRSEMNVSTLELGDSALYLCASSPRTENYEQYFGPGTRLTVT.

A few counts support this clone. In DNA form, the CDR3 reads TGCGCCAGCAGCTTCGACAGGATGAACACTGAAGCTTTCTTT. Protein product: CASSFDRMNTEAFF. The chain recombines TRBV5-1 with TRBJ1-1, with D perhaps matching TRBD1 (6 bases). V was pared by 2 bases and J by 0 bases, with 8 bases between. The CDR3 is 14 amino acids. Germline lookup yields CDR1 SGHRS and CDR2 YFSETQ.

V is TRBV7-6 and J is TRBJ2-7, with D possibly matching TRBD2 (6 bases). This CDR3 is built from 15 residues. Trimming removed 5 bases at V and 0 bases at J, with 14 bases between. CDR1 is SGHVS, CDR2 FNYEAQ, per germline. CDR3 protein: CASSPGTLSSYEQYF. DNA of the CDR3: TGTGCCAGCAGCCCCGGGACTCTCAGCTCCTACGAGCAGTACTTC.

This clone was seen a few times. This chain uses TRBV4-1 with TRBJ2-7; TRBD2 matches at 8 bases. CDR3 length: 15 amino acids. The germline gives CDR1 MGHRA, CDR2 YSYEKL. Trimming removed 5 bases from V and 0 bases from J; junction bases left unmatched: 6. CDR3 nucleotides: TGCGCCAGCAGCTCGGGGGGGGAGAGCTCCTACGAGCAGTACTTC. Residues: CASSSGGESSYEQYF.

The rearrangement links TRBV7-2 to TRBJ2-7; TRBD2 matches at 9 bases. V trimming: 5 bases; J trimming: 2 bases; junction bases outside the gene matches: 4. Germline CDR1 reads SGHTA; CDR2 reads FQGNSA. The CDR3 length is 14 residues. The CDR3 reads CASSPSSGAYEQYF. The DNA for the CDR3 is TGTGCCAGCAGCCCCTCTAGCGGGGCCTACGAGCAGTACTTC.